One sample yielded the 7 T cell receptor beta chains listed below, sequenced in a study of CD8+CD57+ T cells in acquired aplastic anemia. For CDR3 and TCR beta VDJ profiling, genomic DNA was the template used. One entry per CDR3 protein, called by TCRdb with MiXCR from the reads. The table records 200,000 or so distinct CDR3 sequences, about three fifths of them present only once. The sample taken for sequencing was sorted CD4+, CD8+, or CD8+CD57+ T cells (not recorded which) from PBMCs. Receptor source: a human donor with severe aplastic anemia or a healthy control (not recorded which).

This clonotype was seen only a few times. The genes are TRBV29-1 and TRBJ2-1; the D gene is possibly TRBD2 (5 bases). The ends were cut back, 7 bases at V and 4 bases at J, with 20 bases in the middle. The CDR3 is 15 amino acids. Germline CDR1 reads SQVTM; CDR2 reads ANQGSEA. CDR3 sequence reads: CSAGGGLVIYNEQFF. In nucleotides, the CDR3 is TGCAGCGCTGGTGGTGGACTTGTAATATACAATGAGCAGTTCTTC.

As to this clonotype: One end of the junction varies from germline; a read error may be responsible. The rearrangement joins TRBV7-9 to TRBJ1-2; unclear D gene. The germline V gene has CDR1 SEHNR and CDR2 FQNEAQ (reference sequence). The CDR3 totals 14 residues. For the CDR3, the DNA is TGTGCCGGCAGCTTAAAGATAGTCAACTATGGCTACACCTTC. It specifies CAGSLKIVNYGYTF.

In this sample, this clonotype turned up many times. The gene calls are TRBV2 and TRBJ1-3, with D unclear. CDR3 length equals 14 residues. Deletions cut 8 bases from V and 0 bases from J, with 11 bases between. Germline loops: CDR1 SNHLY, CDR2 FYNNEI. In DNA form, the CDR3 reads TGTGCCAGCCTCCGACTGGGCTCTGGAAACACCATATATTTT. It codes for CASLRLGSGNTIYF.

This chain uses TRBV7-6 with TRBJ2-3; D remains ambiguous. Trimming pared 4 bases from V and 2 bases from J, leaving 13 bases between. The germline CDR1 and CDR2 sequences are SGHVS and FNYEAQ. This CDR3 has 15 amino acids. The CDR3 sequence is CASSSGSSYTDTQYF. The DNA for the CDR3 is TGTGCCAGCAGCTCCGGGTCCTCCTACACAGATACGCAGTATTTT.

The CDR3 protein is CASSLAGGEETQYF. CDR3 coding DNA: TGCGCCAGCAGCTTGGCGGGGGGGGAAGAGACCCAGTACTTC. The chain employs TRBV5-1 and TRBJ2-5; 8 bases fit TRBD2. V was pared by 0 bases and J by 3 bases, with 1 base of the junction left unmatched. The CDR3 length is 14 residues. The germline V gene encodes CDR1 SGHRS and CDR2 YFSETQ.

The chain links TRBV29-1 to TRBJ2-5; TRBD1 aligns across 7 bases. Trimming removed 5 bases from V and 4 bases from J; junction bases left unmatched: 7. This CDR3 is 13 amino acids long. The V gene's germline CDR1 is SQVTM and CDR2 ANQGSEA. The CDR3, as DNA: TGCAGCGTTTGGGTCCGGGACAGAGAGACCCAGTACTTC. Its protein product is CSVWVRDRETQYF. Full variable domain (outside the CDR3, taken from reference TRBV29-1 and TRBJ2-5): SAVISQKPSRDICQRGTSLTIQCQVDSQVTMMFWYRQQPGQSLTLIATANQGSEATYESGFVIDKFPISRPNLTFSTLTVSNMSPEDSSIYLCSVWVRDRETQYFGPGTRLLVL.

This clonotype was detected only a few times. The V and J genes are TRBV20-1 and TRBJ2-2; D tentatively fits TRBD1 or TRBD2 (5 bases each). With 3 bases removed from V and 1 base from J, the gap between germline ends came to 6 bases. The CDR3 sequence is 13 residues long. From germline, CDR1 is DFQATT and CDR2 SNEGSKA (reference sequence). CDR3 DNA: TGCAGTGCTAGGGGGGTGAACACCGGGGAGCTGTTTTTT. Its protein product is CSARGVNTGELFF.